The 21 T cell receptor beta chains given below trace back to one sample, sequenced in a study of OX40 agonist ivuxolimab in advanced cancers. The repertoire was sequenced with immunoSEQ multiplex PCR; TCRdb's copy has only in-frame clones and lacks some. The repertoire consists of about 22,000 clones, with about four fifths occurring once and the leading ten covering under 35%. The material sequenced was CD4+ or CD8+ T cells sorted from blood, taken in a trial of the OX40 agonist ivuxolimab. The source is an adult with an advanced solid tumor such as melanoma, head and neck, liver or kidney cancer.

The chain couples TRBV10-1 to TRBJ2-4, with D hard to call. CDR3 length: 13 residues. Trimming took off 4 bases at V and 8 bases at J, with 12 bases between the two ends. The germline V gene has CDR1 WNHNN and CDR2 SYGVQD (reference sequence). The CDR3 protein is CASSGPERDIQYF. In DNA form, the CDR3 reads TGCGCCAGCAGTGGCCCAGAGCGTGACATTCAGTACTTC.

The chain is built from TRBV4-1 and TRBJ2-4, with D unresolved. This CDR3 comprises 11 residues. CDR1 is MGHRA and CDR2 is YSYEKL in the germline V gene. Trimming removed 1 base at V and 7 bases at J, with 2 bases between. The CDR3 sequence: CASSQVNIQYF. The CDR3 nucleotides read TGCGCCAGCAGCCAAGTGAACATTCAGTACTTC.

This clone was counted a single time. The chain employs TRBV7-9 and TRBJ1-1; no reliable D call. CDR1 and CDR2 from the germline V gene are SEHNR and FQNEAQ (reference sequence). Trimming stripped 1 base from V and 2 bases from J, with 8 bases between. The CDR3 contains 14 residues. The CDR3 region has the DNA TGTGCCAGCAGCTTAGAAGGGAGAAACACTGAAGCTTTCTTT. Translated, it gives CASSLEGRNTEAFF.

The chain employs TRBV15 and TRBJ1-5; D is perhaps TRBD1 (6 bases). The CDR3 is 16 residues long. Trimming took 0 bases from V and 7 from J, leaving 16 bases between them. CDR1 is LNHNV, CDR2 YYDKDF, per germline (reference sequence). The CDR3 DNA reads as TGTGCCACCAGCAGAGATCGGCCCGGGGGCGGGCAGCCCCAGCATTTT. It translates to CATSRDRPGGGQPQHF.

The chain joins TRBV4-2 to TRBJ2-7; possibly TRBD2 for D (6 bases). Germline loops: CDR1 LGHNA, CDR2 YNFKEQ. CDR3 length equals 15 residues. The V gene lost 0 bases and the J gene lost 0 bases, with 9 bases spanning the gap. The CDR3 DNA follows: TGTGCCAGCAGCCAAGATCGGGGGAGCTCCTACGAGCAGTACTTC. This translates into CASSQDRGSSYEQYF.

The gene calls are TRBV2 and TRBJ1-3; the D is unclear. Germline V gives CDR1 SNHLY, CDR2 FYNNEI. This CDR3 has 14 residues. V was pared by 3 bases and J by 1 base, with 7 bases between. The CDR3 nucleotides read TGTGCCAGCAGTGAGTACTCTTCTGGAAACACCATATATTTT. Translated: CASSEYSSGNTIYF. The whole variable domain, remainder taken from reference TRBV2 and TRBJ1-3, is EPEVTQTPSHQVTQMGQEVILRCVPISNHLYFYWYRQILGQKVEFLVSFYNNEISEKSEIFDDQFSVERPDGSNFTLKIRSTKLEDSAMYFCASSEYSSGNTIYFGEGSWLTVV.

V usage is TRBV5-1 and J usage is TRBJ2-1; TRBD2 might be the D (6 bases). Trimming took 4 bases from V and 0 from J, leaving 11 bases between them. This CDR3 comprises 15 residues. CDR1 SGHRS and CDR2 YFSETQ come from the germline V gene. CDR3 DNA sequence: TGCGCCAGCAGCGGTAGCGGAGTCTCCTACAATGAGCAGTTCTTC. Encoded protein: CASSGSGVSYNEQFF.

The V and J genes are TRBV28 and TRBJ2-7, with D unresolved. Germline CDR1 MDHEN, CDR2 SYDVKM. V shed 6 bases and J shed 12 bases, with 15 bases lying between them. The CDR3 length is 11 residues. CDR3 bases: TGTGCCAGCAGCCTTGGGCTTCGATGGTACTTC. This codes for CASSLGLRWYF.

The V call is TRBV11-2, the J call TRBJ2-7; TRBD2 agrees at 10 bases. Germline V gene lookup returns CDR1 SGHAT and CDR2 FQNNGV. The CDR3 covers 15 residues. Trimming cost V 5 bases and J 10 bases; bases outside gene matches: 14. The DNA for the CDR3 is TGTGCCAGCAGCCGAGGGTCCGGGACTAGCGTAGCTCAGTACTTC. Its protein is CASSRGSGTSVAQYF.

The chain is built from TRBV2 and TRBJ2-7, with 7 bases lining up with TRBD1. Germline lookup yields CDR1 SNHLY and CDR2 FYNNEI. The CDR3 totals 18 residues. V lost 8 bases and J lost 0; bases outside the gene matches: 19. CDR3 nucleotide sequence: TGTGCCAGCGGAGGCCGCACGGGACAGCAGATAGACTCCTACGAGCAGTACTTC. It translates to CASGGRTGQQIDSYEQYF.

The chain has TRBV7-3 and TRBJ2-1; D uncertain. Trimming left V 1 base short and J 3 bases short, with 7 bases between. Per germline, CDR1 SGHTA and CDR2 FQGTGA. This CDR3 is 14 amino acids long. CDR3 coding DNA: TGTGCCAGCAGCTTAAGTGGTTACTACAATGAGCAGTTCTTC. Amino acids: CASSLSGYYNEQFF.

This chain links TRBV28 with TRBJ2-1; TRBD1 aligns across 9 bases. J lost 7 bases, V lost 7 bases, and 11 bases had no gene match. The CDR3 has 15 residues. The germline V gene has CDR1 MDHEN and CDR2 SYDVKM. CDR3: CASNKPGQGLNEQFF. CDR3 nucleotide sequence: TGTGCCAGCAACAAACCGGGACAGGGTTTGAATGAGCAGTTCTTC.

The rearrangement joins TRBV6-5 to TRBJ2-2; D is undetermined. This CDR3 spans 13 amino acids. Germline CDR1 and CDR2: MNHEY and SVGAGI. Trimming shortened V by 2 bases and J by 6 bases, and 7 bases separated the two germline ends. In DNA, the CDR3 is TGTGCCAGCAGTTACGAAGGCGCCGGGGAGCTGTTTTTT. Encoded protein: CASSYEGAGELFF.

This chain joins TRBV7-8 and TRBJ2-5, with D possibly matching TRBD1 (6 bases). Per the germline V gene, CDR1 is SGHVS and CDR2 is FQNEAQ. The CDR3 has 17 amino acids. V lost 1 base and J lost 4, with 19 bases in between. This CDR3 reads CASSLGYAGVRGETQYF. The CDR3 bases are TGTGCCAGCAGCTTAGGTTATGCAGGGGTAAGGGGAGAGACCCAGTACTTC.

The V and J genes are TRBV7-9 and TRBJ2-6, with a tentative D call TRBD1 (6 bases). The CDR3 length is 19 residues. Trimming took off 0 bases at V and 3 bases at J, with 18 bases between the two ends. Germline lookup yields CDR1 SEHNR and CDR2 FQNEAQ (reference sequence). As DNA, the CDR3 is TGTGCCAGCAGCTTAGCGGAAGGACAGCGGAGTTTTGGGGCCAACGTCCTGACTTTC. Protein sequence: CASSLAEGQRSFGANVLTF.

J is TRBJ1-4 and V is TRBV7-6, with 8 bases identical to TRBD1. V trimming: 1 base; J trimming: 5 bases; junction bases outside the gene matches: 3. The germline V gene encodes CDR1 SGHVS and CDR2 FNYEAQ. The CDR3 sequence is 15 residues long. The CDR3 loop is CASSLGTGRNEKLFF. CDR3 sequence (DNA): TGTGCCAGCAGCTTAGGGACAGGGAGGAATGAAAAACTGTTTTTT.

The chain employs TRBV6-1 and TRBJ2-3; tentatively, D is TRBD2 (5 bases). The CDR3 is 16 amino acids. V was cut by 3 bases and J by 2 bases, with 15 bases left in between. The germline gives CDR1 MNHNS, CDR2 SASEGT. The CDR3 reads CASSEEVGQDTDTQYF. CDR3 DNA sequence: TGTGCCAGCAGTGAGGAGGTCGGCCAGGACACAGATACGCAGTATTTT.

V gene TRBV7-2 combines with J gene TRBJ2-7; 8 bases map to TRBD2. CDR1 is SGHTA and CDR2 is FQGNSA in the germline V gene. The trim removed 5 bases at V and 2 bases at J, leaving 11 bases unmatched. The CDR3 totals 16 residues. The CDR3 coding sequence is TGTGCCAGCAGCCAGGACCGGGGACTAGGGCCCTACGAGCAGTACTTC. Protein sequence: CASSQDRGLGPYEQYF.

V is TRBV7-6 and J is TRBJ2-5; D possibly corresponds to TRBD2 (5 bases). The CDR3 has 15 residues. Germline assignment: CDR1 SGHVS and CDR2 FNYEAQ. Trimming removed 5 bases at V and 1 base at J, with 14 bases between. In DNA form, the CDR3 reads TGTGCCAGCAGCCCCCGGCTAGCCGCCCAAGAGACCCAGTACTTC. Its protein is CASSPRLAAQETQYF.

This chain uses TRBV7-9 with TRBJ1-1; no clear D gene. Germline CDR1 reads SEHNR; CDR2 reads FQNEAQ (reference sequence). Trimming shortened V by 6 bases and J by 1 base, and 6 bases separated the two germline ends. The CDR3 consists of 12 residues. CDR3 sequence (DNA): TGTGCCAGCAGTCCACCGAACACTGAAGCTTTCTTT. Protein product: CASSPPNTEAFF.

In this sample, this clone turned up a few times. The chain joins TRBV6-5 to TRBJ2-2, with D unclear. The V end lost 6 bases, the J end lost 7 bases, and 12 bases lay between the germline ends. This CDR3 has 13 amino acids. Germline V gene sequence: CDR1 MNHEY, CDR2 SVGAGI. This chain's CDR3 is CASSPRSHGELFF. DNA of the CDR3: TGTGCCAGCAGCCCCCGATCGCACGGGGAGCTGTTTTTT.